This T cell receptor (beta chain) came from a study of blood T cell repertoires in COVID-19 (dated by TCRdb to the early 2020s). Context from the whole study: Samples covering the acute and convalescent phases of COVID-19 were provided by collaborators in the United States, Italy and Spain. Subjects who had been exposed to COVID-19, were actively infected with it, or had recovered from it provided the deeply sampled blood TCRbeta repertoires that made up the dataset. The sample metadata nearly always contained a de-identified subject ID, COVID-19 status, age in years and sex. The material from the prospective study consisted of cDNA or gDNA derived from T cells, B-cell-depleted T cells, or PBMCs. The samples were drawn from the first 160 participants of the ongoing ImmuneRACE study and from 1,254 subjects provided by 6 global collaborators. Where HLA class I and class II types were available, the types were taken from metadata supplied by the sample provider, not from assay-based typing. The repertoires were made available in a free public database intended to serve as a resource for research on the immune response to SARS-CoV-2. Points the paper makes about the study in general: The quantity of clinical and demographic metadata differed by source and by participant and was supplied without curation.

Whole blood was collected in K2EDTA tubes by collaborating institutions according to the institutions' own protocols. For TCRbeta analysis, collaborators shipped samples in one of three forms: frozen whole blood, isolated PBMCs, or DNA extracted from either of those sample types. TCRbeta CDR3 regions were amplified from genomic DNA by means of the immunoSEQ Assay, a bias-controlled multiplex PCR. The source study handled its data this way. The number of nucleated cells in each sample was estimated by amplification of reference gene primers within the assay. To quantify the absolute abundance of each unique TCRbeta CDR3 rearrangement, sequence reads were collapsed and filtered. For each sample, productive Simpson clonality was calculated as the square root of Simpson's diversity index across productive rearrangements. TCRdb's version of the immuneACCESS table is confined to in-frame rearrangements and falls short of the full clone set. An unresolved V gene accounts for under half of the shortfall where checked; the remainder is of unknown origin. V, J and clone size derive from that table, while D and trimming were established from the DNA sequence. In this sample the table shows around 80,000 clones, approximately 81% of which occur a single time. The leading ten clones occupy 15% to 18% of the sample.

Trimming removed 7 bases from V and 4 bases from J, leaving 22 bases between the germline ends. From the cysteine up to the phenylalanine, the CDR3 has a length of 15 residues. The DNA shown is the 45-base CDR3, in frame from base 1. The germline V gene (reference sequence) provides CDR1 GTSNPN and CDR2 SVGIG. Concerning this clone: It lacks a known antigen. No qualities accompany the bases; no much larger clone lies one base away.

The TCR was taken from a woman aged 80 or over with acute or convalescent COVID-19. The material sequenced was peripheral blood. The chain uses TRBV30 and TRBJ1-1; perhaps TRBD1 is the D gene, with 6 bases matching. Here the CDR3 is given as CASSWGHTRATEAFF. The DNA reads as follows: TGTGCCTCCTCCTGGGGACACACAAGGGCCACTGAAGCTTTCTTT.